This T cell receptor beta chain originates from a study of graft-versus-host responses after intestinal transplantation. The overall study: Recipients obtained multivisceral, liver-intestinal, or isolated intestinal transplants. The whole recipient group had anti-thymocyte globulin induction followed by tacrolimus and steroids for around three years.

A few counts support this clone. The CDR3 runs to 12 residues. In germline, CDR1 is ENHRY, CDR2 SYGVKD. V lost 4 bases and J 3 bases, leaving 4 bases between the germline ends. Study-level points and caveats: The recipient marrow held GvH clones, and some of them showed up first in ileum or blood.

Here immunoSEQ multiplex PCR was the method, and the copy in TCRdb shows in-frame clones only, minus some. Here the sample spans around 19,000 clones, roughly a third being singletons. The authors seeded roughly 200,000 CFSE-labeled responder cells together with roughly 200,000 irradiated stimulator cells tagged with violet dye. The sequence came from a human patient who was an organ donor for intestinal transplantation. The sample here was alloreactive CD4+ T cells from a mixed lymphocyte reaction culture, taken before transplantation. Subset defined: CFSE-low proliferating T cells sorted from approximately 6-day pre-transplant mixed lymphocyte reaction (GvH or HvG direction). This chain joins TRBV10-3 and TRBJ1-3; no definite D call. CDR3 in DNA: TGTGCCATCAGTGTTGATGGAAACACCATATATTTT. Translated, it gives CAISVDGNTIYF.